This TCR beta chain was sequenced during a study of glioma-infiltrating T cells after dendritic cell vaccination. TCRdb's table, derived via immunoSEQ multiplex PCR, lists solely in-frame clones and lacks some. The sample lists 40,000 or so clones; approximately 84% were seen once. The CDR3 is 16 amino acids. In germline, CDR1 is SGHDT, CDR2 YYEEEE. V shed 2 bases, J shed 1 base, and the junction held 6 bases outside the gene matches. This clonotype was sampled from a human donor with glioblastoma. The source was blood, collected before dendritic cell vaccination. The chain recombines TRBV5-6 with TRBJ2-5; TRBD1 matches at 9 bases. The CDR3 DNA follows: TGTGCCAGCAGCTTTGGGACAGGGATCCTCCAAGAGACCCAGTACTTC. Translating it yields CASSFGTGILQETQYF.